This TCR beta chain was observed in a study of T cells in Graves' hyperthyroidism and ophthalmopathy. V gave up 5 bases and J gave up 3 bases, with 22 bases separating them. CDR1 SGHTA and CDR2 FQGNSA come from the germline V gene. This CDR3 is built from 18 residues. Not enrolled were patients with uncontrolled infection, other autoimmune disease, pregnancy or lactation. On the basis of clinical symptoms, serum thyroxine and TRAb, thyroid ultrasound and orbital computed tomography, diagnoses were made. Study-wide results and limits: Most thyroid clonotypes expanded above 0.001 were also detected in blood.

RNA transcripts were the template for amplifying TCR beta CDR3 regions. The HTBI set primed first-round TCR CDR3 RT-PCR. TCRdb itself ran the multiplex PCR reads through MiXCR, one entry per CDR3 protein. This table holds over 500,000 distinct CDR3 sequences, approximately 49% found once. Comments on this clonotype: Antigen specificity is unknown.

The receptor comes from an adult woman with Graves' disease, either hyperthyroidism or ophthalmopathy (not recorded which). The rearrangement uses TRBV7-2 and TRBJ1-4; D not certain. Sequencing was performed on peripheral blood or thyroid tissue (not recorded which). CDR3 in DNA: TGTGCCAGCAGCCGAATCGCCTCGGGGTTGGCGGCTAATGAAAAACTGTTTTTT. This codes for CASSRIASGLAANEKLFF.